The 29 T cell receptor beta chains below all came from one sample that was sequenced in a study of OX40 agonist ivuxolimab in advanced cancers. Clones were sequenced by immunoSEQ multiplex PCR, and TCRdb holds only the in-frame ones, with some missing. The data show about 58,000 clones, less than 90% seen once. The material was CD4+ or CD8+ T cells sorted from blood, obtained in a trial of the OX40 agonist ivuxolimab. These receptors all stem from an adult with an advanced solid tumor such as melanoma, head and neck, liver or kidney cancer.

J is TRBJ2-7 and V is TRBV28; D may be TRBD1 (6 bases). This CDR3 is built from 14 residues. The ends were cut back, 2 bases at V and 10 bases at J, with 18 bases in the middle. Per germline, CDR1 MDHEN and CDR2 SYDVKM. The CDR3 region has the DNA TGTGCCAGCAGTTTAGGGGGCCTTGTTTCCGCTCAGTACTTC. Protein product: CASSLGGLVSAQYF.

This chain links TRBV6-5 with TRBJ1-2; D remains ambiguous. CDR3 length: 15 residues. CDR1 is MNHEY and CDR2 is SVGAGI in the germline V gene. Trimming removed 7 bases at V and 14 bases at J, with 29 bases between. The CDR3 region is CASNRYLGAFSGWTF. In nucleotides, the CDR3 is TGTGCCAGCAATAGATATCTGGGAGCCTTTTCGGGGTGGACCTTC.

Here the CDR3 reads CASSLGTYSGNTIYF. The CDR3 DNA follows: TGTGCCAGCAGCCTCGGGACTTACTCTGGAAACACCATATATTTT. The chain recombines TRBV28 with TRBJ1-3, with D perhaps matching TRBD1 (5 bases). Trimming left V 6 bases short and J 0 bases short, with 12 bases between. This CDR3 has 15 residues. From germline, CDR1 is MDHEN and CDR2 SYDVKM.

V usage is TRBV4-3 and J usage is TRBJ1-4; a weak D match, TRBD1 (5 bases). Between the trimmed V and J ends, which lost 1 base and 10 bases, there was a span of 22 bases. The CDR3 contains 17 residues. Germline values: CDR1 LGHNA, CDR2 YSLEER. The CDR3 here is CASSQGYRDLTPAKLFF. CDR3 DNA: TGCGCCAGCAGCCAAGGTTACCGGGACCTCACTCCGGCAAAACTGTTTTTT.

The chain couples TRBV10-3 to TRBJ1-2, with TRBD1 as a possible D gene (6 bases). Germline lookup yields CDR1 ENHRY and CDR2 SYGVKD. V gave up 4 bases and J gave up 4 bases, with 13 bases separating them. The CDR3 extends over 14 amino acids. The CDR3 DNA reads TGTGCCATCAGTGCAGAGACAGGCCGCTATGGCTACACCTTC. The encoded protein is CAISAETGRYGYTF.

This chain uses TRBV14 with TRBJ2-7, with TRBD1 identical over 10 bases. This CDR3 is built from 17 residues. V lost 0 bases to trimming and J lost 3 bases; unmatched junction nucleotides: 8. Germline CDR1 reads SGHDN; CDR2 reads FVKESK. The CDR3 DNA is TGTGCCAGCAGCCAAGATGTTGGACAGGGGGGTAGCTACGAGCAGTACTTC. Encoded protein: CASSQDVGQGGSYEQYF. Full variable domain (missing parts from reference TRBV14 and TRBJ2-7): EAGVTQFPSHSVIEKGQTVTLRCDPISGHDNLYWYRRVMGKEIKFLLHFVKESKQDESGMPNNRFLAERTGGTYSTLKVQPAELEDSGVYFCASSQDVGQGGSYEQYFGPGTRLTVT.

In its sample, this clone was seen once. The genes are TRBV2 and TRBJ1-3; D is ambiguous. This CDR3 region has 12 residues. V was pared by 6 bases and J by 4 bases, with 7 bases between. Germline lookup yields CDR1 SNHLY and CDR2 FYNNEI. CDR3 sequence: CASRGTGNTIYF. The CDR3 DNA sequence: TGTGCCAGCAGGGGTACCGGAAACACCATATATTTT.

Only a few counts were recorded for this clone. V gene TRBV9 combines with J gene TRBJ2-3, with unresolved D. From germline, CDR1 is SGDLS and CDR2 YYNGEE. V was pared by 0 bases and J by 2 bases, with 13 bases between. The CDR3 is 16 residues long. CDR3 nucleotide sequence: TGTGCCAGCAGCGTAGAAGTAGCCCCCCCCACAGATACGCAGTATTTT. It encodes CASSVEVAPPTDTQYF.

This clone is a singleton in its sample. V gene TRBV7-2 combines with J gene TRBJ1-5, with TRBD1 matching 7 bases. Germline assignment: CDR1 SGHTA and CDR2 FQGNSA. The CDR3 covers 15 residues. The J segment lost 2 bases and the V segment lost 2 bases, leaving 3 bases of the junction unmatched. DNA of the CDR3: TGTGCCAGCAGCTTATTGGGGACAGGCAATCAGCCCCAGCATTTT. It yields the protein CASSLLGTGNQPQHF.

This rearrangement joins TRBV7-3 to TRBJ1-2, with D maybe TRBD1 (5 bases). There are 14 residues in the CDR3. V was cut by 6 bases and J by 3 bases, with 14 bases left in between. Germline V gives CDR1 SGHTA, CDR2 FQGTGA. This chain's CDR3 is CASSPGGIDYGYTF. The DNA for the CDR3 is TGTGCCAGCAGTCCCGGGGGGATCGACTATGGCTACACCTTC.

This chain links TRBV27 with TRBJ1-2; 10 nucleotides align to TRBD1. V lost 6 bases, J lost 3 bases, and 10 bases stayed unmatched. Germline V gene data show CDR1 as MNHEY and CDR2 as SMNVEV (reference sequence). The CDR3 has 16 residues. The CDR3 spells CASSFGGGTGDYGYTF. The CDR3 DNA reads TGTGCCAGCAGCTTCGGAGGCGGGACAGGGGACTATGGCTACACCTTC.

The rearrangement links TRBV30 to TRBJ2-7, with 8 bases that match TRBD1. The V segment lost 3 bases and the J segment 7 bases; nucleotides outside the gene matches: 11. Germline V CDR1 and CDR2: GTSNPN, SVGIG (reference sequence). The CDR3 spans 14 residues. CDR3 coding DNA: TGTGCCTGGAGGACGGCAGGGGGCTCGGGGGAGCAGTACTTC. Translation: CAWRTAGGSGEQYF.

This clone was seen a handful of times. Written as DNA, the CDR3 is TGTGCCAGCAGTTGGGGCCCACCGGGACAGGGAACCTACGAGCAGTACTTC. It yields the protein CASSWGPPGQGTYEQYF. The rearrangement uses TRBV27 and TRBJ2-7; 9 bases agree with TRBD1. Germline trimming cut 4 bases from V and 2 bases from J; bases unmatched to any gene: 12. Per germline, CDR1 MNHEY and CDR2 SMNVEV (reference sequence). This CDR3 has 17 residues.

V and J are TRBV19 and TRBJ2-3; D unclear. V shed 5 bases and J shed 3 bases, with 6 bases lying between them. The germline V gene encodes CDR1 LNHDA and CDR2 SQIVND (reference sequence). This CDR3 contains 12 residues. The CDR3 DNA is TGTGCCAGTAGTCCCGAGACAGATACGCAGTATTTT. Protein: CASSPETDTQYF.

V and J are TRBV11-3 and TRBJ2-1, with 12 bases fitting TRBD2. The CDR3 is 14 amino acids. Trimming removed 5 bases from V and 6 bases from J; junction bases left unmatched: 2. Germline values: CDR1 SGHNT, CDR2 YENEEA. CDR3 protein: CASSPGLAGNEQFF. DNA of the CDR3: TGTGCCAGCAGCCCGGGACTAGCGGGCAATGAGCAGTTCTTC.

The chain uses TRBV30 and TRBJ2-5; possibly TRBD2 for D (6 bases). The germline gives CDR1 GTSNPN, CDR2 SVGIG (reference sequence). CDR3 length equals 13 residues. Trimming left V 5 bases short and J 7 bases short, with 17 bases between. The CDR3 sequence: CAWEPWEAGTQYF. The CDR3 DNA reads TGTGCCTGGGAACCCTGGGAGGCAGGGACCCAGTACTTC.

The CDR3 spells CASSDRGITDTQYF. The CDR3 region has the DNA TGTGCCAGCAGCGACAGGGGGATTACAGATACGCAGTATTTT. V is TRBV6-4 and J is TRBJ2-3; TRBD1 agrees at 9 bases. Trimming at V came to 6 bases and at J to 3 bases, leaving 4 bases not matched to a gene. CDR1 and CDR2 from the germline V gene are MRHNA and SNTAGT. The CDR3 extends over 14 amino acids.

This CDR3 is CASSIGKETQYF. The CDR3 DNA reads as TGTGCCAGTAGTATCGGGAAAGAGACCCAGTACTTC. The gene calls are TRBV19 and TRBJ2-5; maybe TRBD2 (5 bases). The germline CDR1 and CDR2 sequences are LNHDA and SQIVND (reference sequence). The CDR3 runs to 12 residues. Between the trimmed V and J ends, which lost 3 bases and 3 bases, there was a span of 5 bases.

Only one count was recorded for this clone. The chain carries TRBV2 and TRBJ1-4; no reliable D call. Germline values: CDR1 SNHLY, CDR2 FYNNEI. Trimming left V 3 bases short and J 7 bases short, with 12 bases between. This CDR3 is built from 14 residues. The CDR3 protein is CASSDRLRSEKLFF. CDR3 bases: TGTGCCAGCAGTGACAGGCTAAGGAGTGAAAAACTGTTTTTT.

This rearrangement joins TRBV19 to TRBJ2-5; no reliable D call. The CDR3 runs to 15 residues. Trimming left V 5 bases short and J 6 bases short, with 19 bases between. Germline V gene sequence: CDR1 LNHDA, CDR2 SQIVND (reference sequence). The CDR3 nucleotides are TGTGCCAGTAGTTTACCGGGCCCCGGCTCGAAGACCCAGTACTTC. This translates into CASSLPGPGSKTQYF. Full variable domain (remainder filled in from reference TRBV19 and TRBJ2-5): DGGITQSPKYLFRKEGQNVTLSCEQNLNHDAMYWYRQDPGQGLRLIYYSQIVNDFQKGDIAEGYSVSREKKESFPLTVTSAQKNPTAFYLCASSLPGPGSKTQYFGPGTRLLVL.

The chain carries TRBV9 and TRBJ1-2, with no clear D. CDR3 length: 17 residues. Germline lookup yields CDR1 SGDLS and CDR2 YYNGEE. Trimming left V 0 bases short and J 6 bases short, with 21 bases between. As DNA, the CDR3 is TGTGCCAGCAGCGTAGATCTCCTTTTAACTTTCCCCCATGGCTACACCTTC. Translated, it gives CASSVDLLLTFPHGYTF.

The CDR3 bases are TGTGCCAGCGGATTGGGTGGGGGATACTACGAGCAGTACTTC. This sequence encodes CASGLGGGYYEQYF. V and J are TRBV19 and TRBJ2-7; D possibly matches TRBD1 or TRBD2 (5 bases each). The germline CDR1 and CDR2 sequences are LNHDA and SQIVND (reference sequence). CDR3 length equals 14 residues. V lost 9 bases and J 3 bases, leaving 18 bases between the germline ends.

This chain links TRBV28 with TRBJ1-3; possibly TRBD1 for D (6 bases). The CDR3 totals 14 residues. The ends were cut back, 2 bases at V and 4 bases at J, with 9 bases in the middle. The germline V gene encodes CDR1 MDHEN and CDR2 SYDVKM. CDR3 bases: TGTGCCAGCAGTTTAAACAGGGCGGGAAACACCATATATTTT. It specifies CASSLNRAGNTIYF.

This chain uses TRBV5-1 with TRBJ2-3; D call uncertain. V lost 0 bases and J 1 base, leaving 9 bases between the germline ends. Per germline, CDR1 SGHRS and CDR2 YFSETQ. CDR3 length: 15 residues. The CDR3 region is CASSLGGGGTDTQYF. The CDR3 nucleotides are TGCGCCAGCAGCTTGGGGGGTGGCGGCACAGATACGCAGTATTTT. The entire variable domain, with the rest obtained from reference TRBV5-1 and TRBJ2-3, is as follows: KAGVTQTPRYLIKTRGQQVTLSCSPISGHRSVSWYQQTPGQGLQFLFEYFSETQRNKGNFPGRFSGRQFSNSRSEMNVSTLELGDSALYLCASSLGGGGTDTQYFGPGTRLTVL.

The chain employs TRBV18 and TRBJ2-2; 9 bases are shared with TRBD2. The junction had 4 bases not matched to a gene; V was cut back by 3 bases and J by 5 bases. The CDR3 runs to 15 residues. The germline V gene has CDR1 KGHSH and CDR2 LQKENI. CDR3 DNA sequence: TGTGCCAGCTCACCGACGGCGGGGGGGACCGGGGAGCTGTTTTTT. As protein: CASSPTAGGTGELFF.

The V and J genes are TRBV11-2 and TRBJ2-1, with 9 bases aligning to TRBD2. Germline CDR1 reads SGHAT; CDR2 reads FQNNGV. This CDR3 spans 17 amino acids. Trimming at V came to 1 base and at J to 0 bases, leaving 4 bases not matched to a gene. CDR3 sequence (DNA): TGTGCCAGCAGCTTAGGAACTAGCGGGCGCTCCTACAATGAGCAGTTCTTC. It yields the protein CASSLGTSGRSYNEQFF.

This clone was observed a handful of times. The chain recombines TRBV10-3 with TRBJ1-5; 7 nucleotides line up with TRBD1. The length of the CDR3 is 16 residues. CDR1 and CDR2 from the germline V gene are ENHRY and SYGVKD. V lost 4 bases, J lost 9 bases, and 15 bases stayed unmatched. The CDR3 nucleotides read TGTGCCATCAGTGTTGGACTCCAGGGGGGACAAGGGCCCCAGCATTTT. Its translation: CAISVGLQGGQGPQHF.

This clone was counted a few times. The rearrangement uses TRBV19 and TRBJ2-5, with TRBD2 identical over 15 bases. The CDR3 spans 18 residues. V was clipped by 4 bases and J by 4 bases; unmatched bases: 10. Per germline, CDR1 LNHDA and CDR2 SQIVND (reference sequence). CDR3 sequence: CASSKGLAGGPRGETQYF. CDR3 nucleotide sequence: TGTGCCAGTAGTAAGGGACTAGCGGGGGGCCCGCGGGGAGAGACCCAGTACTTC. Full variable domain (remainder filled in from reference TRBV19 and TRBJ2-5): DGGITQSPKYLFRKEGQNVTLSCEQNLNHDAMYWYRQDPGQGLRLIYYSQIVNDFQKGDIAEGYSVSREKKESFPLTVTSAQKNPTAFYLCASSKGLAGGPRGETQYFGPGTRLLVL.

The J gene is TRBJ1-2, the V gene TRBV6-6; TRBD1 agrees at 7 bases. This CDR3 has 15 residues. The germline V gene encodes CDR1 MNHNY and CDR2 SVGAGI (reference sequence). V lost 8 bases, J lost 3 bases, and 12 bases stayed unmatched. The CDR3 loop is CASGGTRDSHYGYTF. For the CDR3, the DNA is TGTGCCAGCGGGGGAACCCGGGACAGTCACTATGGCTACACCTTC.